This T cell receptor (beta chain) was sequenced for a study of T cell responses to AZD1222 COVID-19 vaccine. Across the whole study: Second-dose intervals near 4 or 12 weeks were combined.

Here immunoSEQ multiplex PCR was the method, and the copy in TCRdb shows in-frame clones only, minus some. The sample carries under 150,000 clones, about 92% recorded once. Study-level results: The donor group comprised mostly white British people and more females; the analysis possibly underestimated clonal diversity. As reported, nearly half of all spike-specific TCRs target variant regions that are unmutated.

The table lists this clone with a count of one. What it recognizes is unknown. Trimming pared 0 bases from V and 6 bases from J, leaving 15 bases between. Germline values: CDR1 SGHNT, CDR2 YYREEE (reference sequence). The CDR3 has 16 residues. The starting material was peripheral blood, obtained on day 0 of AZD1222 vaccination. The sequence came from an adult in good health. This chain links TRBV5-4 with TRBJ2-2; weak D call: TRBD2 (6 bases). The CDR3 nucleotides are TGTGCCAGCAGCTTGGCCTCCGGGGCGGGGTCCGGGGAGCTGTTTTTT. Residues: CASSLASGAGSGELFF.